This record concerns one TCR beta chain sequence. The antigen remains undetermined. This sample was included in a study of T cells expressing NK-cell markers. Study details: The study sequenced eight donors, seven HCMV-seropositive and one seronegative.

Study observations and caveats: The study found these clonotypes also leading the CD3+CD56-NKG2C+ fraction in a few donors. Expanded NKG2C+ T cell clones were not confirmed as HCMV-specific. NKG2C+ dominant clonotype frequencies in six or seven donors were roughly 1.0-7.0% of CD8+ T cells.

TCRdb processed the 5' RACE reads again and assigns one entry to each CDR3 protein, with no DNA. Recorded here are 350,000 to 450,000 distinct CDR3 sequences; the top ten clones represent over 4%. Germline loops: CDR1 SGHRS, CDR2 YFSETQ. This CDR3 has 15 amino acids. Sequences were obtained from blood T cells: a sorted CD56 or NKG2C T cell subset, CD4+ or CD8+ T cells, or bulk PBMC T cells (not recorded which). The sequence derives from a man between 18 and 69 years old in good health. This chain joins TRBV5-1 and TRBJ2-2. This CDR3 reads CASSRGTKPTGELFF. The complete variable domain, with remaining parts taken from reference TRBV5-1 and TRBJ2-2, reads KAGVTQTPRYLIKTRGQQVTLSCSPISGHRSVSWYQQTPGQGLQFLFEYFSETQRNKGNFPGRFSGRQFSNSRSEMNVSTLELGDSALYLCASSRGTKPTGELFFGEGSRLTVL.